This T cell receptor beta chain was recovered during a study of radiotherapy plus CTLA-4 blockade in lung cancer (dated by TCRdb to the late 2010s). With regard to the full study: Among the enrolled patients, 15% to 20% had an objective response, and 31% reached disease control. On the study overall, not on this receptor specifically: TCR clones derived from tumors expanded in peripheral blood after treatment with radiotherapy and ipilimumab. The strongest predictors of response, as reported, were early dynamic changes in blood T cell clones along with a rise in serum interferon-beta after radiation.

The V end gives up 1 base and the J end 4 bases, leaving 1 base in the junction not matched to a gene. The germline V gene provides CDR1 SGHTA and CDR2 FQGNSA. Reading from cysteine to phenylalanine, the CDR3 counts 13 amino acids. CDR3 DNA is the only sequence kept; it has 39 bases, read in frame from the first base. As concerns this clone: Its antigen is unknown. Per-base qualities were not stored, and no clone one base away is much larger.

Libraries were prepared through the immunoSEQ multiplex PCR assay. TCRdb stores this immuneACCESS table with in-frame sequences only. Part of the clones is absent; in the studies checked, under half of the shortfall reflects unresolved V genes, and no reason is known for the rest. Counted in this sample were some 66,000 clones; approximately 80% of them appeared once. The ten largest make up approximately 4.1% of the sample. In this study, focal radiation therapy paired with CTLA-4 blockade (ipilimumab) was tested in patients who had chemo-refractory metastatic non-small-cell lung cancer. The clonotype comes from a human donor with non-small cell lung cancer who had a partial response to radiotherapy plus ipilimumab. The rearranged chain carries TRBV7-2 and TRBJ2-7, with 7 junctional bases fitting TRBD1. Specimen: peripheral blood, collected from a patient treated with radiotherapy plus ipilimumab. The CDR3 protein: CASSLEQGYEQYF. The nucleotide sequence reads TGTGCCAGCAGCTTAGAACAGGGGTACGAGCAGTACTTC.